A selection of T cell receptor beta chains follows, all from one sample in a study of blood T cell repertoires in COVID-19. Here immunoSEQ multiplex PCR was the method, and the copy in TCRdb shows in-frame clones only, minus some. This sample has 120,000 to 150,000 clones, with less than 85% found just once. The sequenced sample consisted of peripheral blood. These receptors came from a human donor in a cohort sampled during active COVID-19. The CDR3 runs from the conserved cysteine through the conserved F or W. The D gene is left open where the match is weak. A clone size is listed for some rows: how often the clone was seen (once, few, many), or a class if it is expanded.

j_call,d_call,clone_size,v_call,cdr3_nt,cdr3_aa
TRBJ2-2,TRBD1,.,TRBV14,TGTGCCAGCAGCCATCTTGACCAGGGGGTCACCGGGGAGCTGTTTTTT,CASSHLDQGVTGELFF
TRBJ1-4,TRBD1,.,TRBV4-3,TGCGCCAGCAGCCAAGAAATCGGACAGGGGGCTGAAAAACTGTTTTTT,CASSQEIGQGAEKLFF
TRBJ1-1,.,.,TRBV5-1,TGCGCCAGCAGCTCCGGCGCGGGGAACACTGAAGCTTTCTTT,CASSSGAGNTEAFF
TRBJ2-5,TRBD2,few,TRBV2,TGTGCCAGCAACCCCCGTGGAGGAGCGGGGAAACAAGAGACCCAGTACTTC,CASNPRGGAGKQETQYF
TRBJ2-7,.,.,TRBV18,TGTGCCAGCTCACCCACCATTAGCTCCTACGAGCAGTACTTC,CASSPTISSYEQYF
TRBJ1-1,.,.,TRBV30,TGTGCCTCTCATGCGGTCAGGGCTAACACTGAAGCTTTCTTT,CASHAVRANTEAFF
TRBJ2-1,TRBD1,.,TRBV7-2,TGTGCCAGCAGCTTAGCGGGGACAGGGGCTAACGCCTACAATGAGCAGTTCTTC,CASSLAGTGANAYNEQFF
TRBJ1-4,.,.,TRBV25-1,TGTGCCAGCAGTGAATGGGGCAGGGTGGGTGAAAAACTGTTTTTT,CASSEWGRVGEKLFF
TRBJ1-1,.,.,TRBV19,TGTGCCAGTAGTCCAGGGACTGCGAACACTGAAGCTTTCTTT,CASSPGTANTEAFF
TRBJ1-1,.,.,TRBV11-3,TGTGCCAGCAGCTCCTCGGGTTACACTGAAGCTTTCTTT,CASSSSGYTEAFF
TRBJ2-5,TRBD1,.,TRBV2,TGTGCCAGCAGTGACCCCCCAGGGGGCCAAGAGACCCAGTACTTC,CASSDPPGGQETQYF
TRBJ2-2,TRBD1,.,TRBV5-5,TGTGCCAGCAGCAGGGACAGGGTGAACACCGGGGAGCTGTTTTTT,CASSRDRVNTGELFF
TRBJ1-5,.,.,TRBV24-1,TGTGCCACCAGTGACGTCTTAAGCAATCAGCCCCAGCATTTT,CATSDVLSNQPQHF
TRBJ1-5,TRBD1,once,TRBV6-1,TGTGCCAGCAGTGAGACAGGGGGCAATCAGCCCCAGCATTTT,CASSETGGNQPQHF
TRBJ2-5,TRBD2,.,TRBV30,TGTGCCTGGAGTCCACCGGGACTAGCGGGGGGGCCCCCCCAAGAAACCCAGTACTTC,CAWSPPGLAGGPPQETQYF
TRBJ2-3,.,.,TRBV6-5,TGTGCCAGCAGCTCACCGGGATCAGATACGCAGTATTTT,CASSSPGSDTQYF
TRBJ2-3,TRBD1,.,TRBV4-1,TGCGCCAGCAGCCAAGATCGGACAGGGGCGGGAACAGATACGCAGTATTTT,CASSQDRTGAGTDTQYF